One sample yielded the 15 T cell receptor beta chains listed below, sequenced in a study of T cell repertoires in cytomegalovirus infection. The antigens these receptors bind are not known. Using its own MiXCR run on the reads, TCRdb lists one record per CDR3 protein. The table includes 900,000 to 950,000 distinct CDR3 sequences, roughly 31% detected once. This specimen was cultured CD8+ T cells from PBMCs, taken from culture after CMV antigen stimulation. These receptors were collected from a human donor in good health (CMV status not recorded). Some clones in this sample may be carry-over from other donors' samples.

The gene calls are TRBV4-2 and TRBJ2-7; D not certain. V gave up 2 bases and J gave up 5 bases, with 10 bases separating them. The CDR3 runs to 13 residues. CDR1 is LGHNA, CDR2 YNFKEQ, per germline. This CDR3 is CASSQQDPDEQYF. In DNA, the CDR3 is TGTGCCAGCAGCCAACAGGACCCGGACGAGCAGTACTTC.

The chain carries TRBV12-3 or TRBV12-4 and TRBJ2-1; 7 positions agree with TRBD2. With V trimmed by 5 bases and J by 5 bases, 9 bases remained unmatched. The length of the CDR3 is 15 residues. The CDR3 DNA reads TGTGCCAGCAGTCTCCCGGGGGGACGGCACAATGAGCAGTTCTTC. This translates into CASSLPGGRHNEQFF.

V and J are TRBV7-9 and TRBJ2-7; D could derive from TRBD1 or TRBD2 (6 bases each). V was pared by 5 bases and J by 4 bases, with 21 bases between. The CDR3 covers 16 residues. Germline lookup yields CDR1 SEHNR and CDR2 FQNEAQ (reference sequence). CDR3 sequence (DNA): TGTGCCAGCAGCCACTCGAAAGGGGGGCGCCTATACGAGCAGTACTTC. Translated, it gives CASSHSKGGRLYEQYF.

This clonotype was seen ten or more times. The rearrangement uses TRBV7-6 and TRBJ2-7; D remains ambiguous. The CDR3 consists of 12 residues. Germline CDR1 SGHVS, CDR2 FNYEAQ. Trimming stripped 1 base from V and 6 bases from J, with 7 bases between. In nucleotides, the CDR3 is TGTGCCAGCAGCTTAGATGGAACCGAGCAGTACTTC. As protein: CASSLDGTEQYF.

Only a few counts were recorded for this clonotype. The CDR3 loop is CATSDRGAGTEAFF. The CDR3 DNA reads as TGTGCCACCAGTGATCGTGGGGCGGGGACTGAAGCTTTCTTT. The gene calls are TRBV24-1 and TRBJ1-1; D may be TRBD1 (5 bases). The V gene lost 3 bases and the J gene lost 5 bases, with 12 bases spanning the gap. The CDR3 loop spans 14 amino acids. CDR1 is KGHDR, CDR2 SFDVKD, per germline.

This clonotype has more than one count but fewer than ten. The chain has TRBV28 and TRBJ1-1; perhaps TRBD1 as D (5 bases). The ends were cut back, 1 base at V and 6 bases at J, with 12 bases in the middle. Germline V gene data show CDR1 as MDHEN and CDR2 as SYDVKM. CDR3 size: 14 residues. CDR3 loop: CASSLFFGGSEAFF. CDR3 nucleotide sequence: TGTGCCAGCAGTTTATTCTTCGGGGGATCTGAAGCTTTCTTT.

The sample holds a few counts of this clonotype. The chain has TRBV28 and TRBJ2-3; D is ambiguous. Trimming pared 4 bases from V and 2 bases from J, leaving 19 bases between. Germline V lookup: CDR1 MDHEN, CDR2 SYDVKM. This CDR3 is 17 amino acids long. The CDR3 DNA sequence: TGTGCCAGCAGTTCGCTTGCATCCAAGAAAGACACAGATACGCAGTATTTT. It yields the protein CASSSLASKKDTDTQYF.

The chain is built from TRBV9 and TRBJ1-2; 9 positions match TRBD1. V lost 3 bases, J lost 1 base, and 4 bases stayed unmatched. CDR1 is SGDLS and CDR2 is YYNGEE in the germline V gene. The CDR3 totals 15 residues. The CDR3 reads CASSARQGVNYGYTF. CDR3 DNA sequence: TGTGCCAGCAGCGCCCGACAGGGGGTTAACTATGGCTACACCTTC.

This clonotype was counted a few times. The CDR3 protein is CASSYGERYEQYV. DNA for the CDR3: TGTGCCAGCAGTTATGGGGAAAGGTACGAGCAGTACGTC. This chain joins TRBV6-2 or TRBV6-3 and TRBJ2-7; D is uncertain. Germline CDR1 and CDR2: MNHEY and SVGEGT. V lost 3 bases and J 4 bases, leaving 10 bases between the germline ends. This CDR3 spans 13 amino acids.

The J gene is TRBJ2-1, the V gene TRBV6-5; 11 bases align to TRBD2. Trimming removed 5 bases from V and 3 bases from J; junction bases left unmatched: 3. Per germline, CDR1 MNHEY and CDR2 SVGAGI. The CDR3 runs 15 residues. CDR3 in DNA: TGTGCCAGCAGTACGACTAGCGGGATCTACAATGAGCAGTTCTTC. Protein product: CASSTTSGIYNEQFF.

Of note for this clonotype: A much larger clone is a single base away; this may be a read error. The rearrangement uses TRBV9 and TRBJ2-3; D unresolved. From germline, CDR1 is SGDLS and CDR2 YYNGEE. V was trimmed by 4 bases and J by 5 bases, leaving 5 bases between them. The CDR3 loop spans 11 amino acids. The CDR3 is CASSPKDTQYF. CDR3 nucleotide sequence: TGTGCCAGCAGCCCCAAAGATACGCAGTATTTT. Drawing the rest from reference TRBV9 and TRBJ2-3, the complete variable domain is DSGVTQTPKHLITATGQRVTLRCSPRSGDLSVYWYQQSLDQGLQFLIQYYNGEERAKGNILERFSAQQFPDLHSELNLSSLELGDSALYFCASSPKDTQYFGPGTRLTVL.

This clonotype was detected once. This chain uses TRBV27 with TRBJ1-2; 7 bases align to TRBD1. The germline V gene has CDR1 MNHEY and CDR2 SMNVEV (reference sequence). V trimming: 4 bases; J trimming: 3 bases; junction bases outside the gene matches: 8. The CDR3 loop spans 15 amino acids. CDR3 in DNA: TGTGCCAGCAGTTACAGGGGCAGGGGTTACTATGGCTACACCTTC. Translation gives CASSYRGRGYYGYTF.

This clonotype was seen many times. V and J are TRBV7-8 and TRBJ1-4, with D hard to call. The CDR3 is 14 residues long. Trimming shortened V by 5 bases and J by 8 bases, and 15 bases separated the two germline ends. Germline values: CDR1 SGHVS, CDR2 FQNEAQ. DNA for the CDR3: TGTGCCAGCAGCCCGGGTCTATCACGAGAAAAACTGTTTTTT. Encoded protein: CASSPGLSREKLFF. The whole variable domain, remainder taken from reference TRBV7-8 and TRBJ1-4, is GAGVSQSPRYKVAKRGQDVALRCDPISGHVSLFWYQQALGQGPEFLTYFQNEAQLDKSGLPSDRFFAERPEGSVSTLKIQRTQQEDSAVYLCASSPGLSREKLFFGSGTQLSVL.

The J gene is TRBJ1-1, the V gene TRBV20-1, with 9 bases aligning to TRBD1. The ends lost 3 bases at V and 5 bases at J; junction bases unmatched: 7. The CDR3 length is 14 residues. Germline V gives CDR1 DFQATT, CDR2 SNEGSKA (reference sequence). The chain's CDR3 is CSARITGGFTEAFF. DNA of the CDR3: TGCAGTGCTAGGATTACAGGGGGCTTTACTGAAGCTTTCTTT.

Concerning this clonotype itself: The conserved final phenylalanine or tryptophan is absent from the CDR3, which likely points to a read error. It is unclear where the CDR3 begins or ends on the DNA, so no DNA is shown, and the CDR3 is as TCRdb lists it. This chain joins TRBV7-8 and TRBJ1-2; the D segment call TRBD1 is taken from the table without a DNA check. Germline CDR1 and CDR2: SGHVS and FQNEAQ. The CDR3 length is 13 residues, termini included. CDR3: CASSLGVREVEAL.